This T cell receptor beta chain was sequenced during a study of T cells after yellow fever vaccination. The CDR3 consists of 13 residues. V was trimmed by 3 bases and J by 2 bases, leaving 8 bases between them. The germline V gene encodes CDR1 MGHDK and CDR2 SYGVNS. Broader study findings: Clones that expanded after primary vaccination mostly reappeared after the booster (roughly 97% CD4, approximately 87% CD8). Researchers report a weaker secondary response that nonetheless peaked faster, day 5 versus 15. Of the clonotypes, a small share occurred in both CD4 and CD8 compartments.

This clonotype was detected ten times or more. Its antigen is unknown. Generation of TCR cDNA used 5'RACE template switching (which added a universal primer site and UMIs). Via MiXCR, TCRdb re-called the 5' RACE reads, giving one row per CDR3 protein. The sample carries over 100,000 distinct CDR3 sequences, around 8.6% recorded once. The sample here was CD8+ T cells sorted from PBMCs, taken 45 days after the yellow fever booster vaccination. This sequence originates from a man aged 25-45 years who received the YFV17D yellow fever vaccine. The chain is built from TRBV25-1 and TRBJ2-7; D could derive from TRBD1 or TRBD2 (5 bases each). The CDR3 nucleotides are TGTGCCAGCAGTGATGGGACCCCCTACGAGCAGTACTTC. Its translation: CASSDGTPYEQYF.